A selection of T cell receptor beta chains follows, all from one sample in a study of siplizumab effects on memory and regulatory T cells. Clones were read by immunoSEQ multiplex PCR, and TCRdb kept only the in-frame ones, dropping some. The table has 90,000 to 120,000 clones, more than 85% seen once. Sample: Tregs sorted from blood. These TCRs come from a human donor in good health. Both conserved end residues are part of each CDR3. D genes are given only for firm matches.

D	J	V	DNA	CDR3
.	TRBJ1-1	TRBV10-3	TGTGCCATCAGTGGCTCCAGGGGCAGGGTGAACACTGAAGCTTTCTTT	CAISGSRGRVNTEAFF
.	TRBJ2-6	TRBV7-3	TGTGCCAGCAGCTTGGAAGGTAGCTCTGGGGCCAACGTCCTGACTTTC	CASSLEGSSGANVLTF
.	TRBJ1-4	TRBV11-2	TGTGCCAGCAGCCAAGACCGTCCAAATGAAAAACTGTTTTTT	CASSQDRPNEKLFF
.	TRBJ2-6	TRBV4-2	TGTGCCAGCAGCCAGGAACTACTTAGCTCTGGGGCCAACGTCCTGACTTTC	CASSQELLSSGANVLTF
.	TRBJ1-5	TRBV19	TGTGCCAGTAGTATTTGGGCTCCCCGGGCCCGAAATCAGCCCCAGCATTTT	CASSIWAPRARNQPQHF
.	TRBJ2-5	TRBV6-6	TGTGCCAGCAGTCTTCATCAGGGGACGGAGACCCAGTACTTC	CASSLHQGTETQYF
.	TRBJ2-5	TRBV20-1	TGCAGTGCTAGACTCGGAGAGACCCAGTACTTC	CSARLGETQYF
.	TRBJ1-1	TRBV18	TGTGCCAGCTCACCAGGCCCCTCAGGGACGAACACTGAAGCTTTCTTT	CASSPGPSGTNTEAFF
.	TRBJ2-1	TRBV6-5	TGTGCCAGCACACAGAGGGGAGTAACAGGGAACGAGCAGTTCTTC	CASTQRGVTGNEQFF
TRBD2	TRBJ2-1	TRBV18	TGTGCCAGCTCACCAACCTCCGGGACTAGCCATGAGCAGTTCTTC	CASSPTSGTSHEQFF
.	TRBJ2-1	TRBV7-2	TGTGCCAGCAGCCCTGTGGCCGGGGCCCTCTACAATGAGCAGTTCTTC	CASSPVAGALYNEQFF
TRBD1	TRBJ2-7	TRBV18	TGTGCCAGCTCAGCCAGCAGGGGGCTTGGCTACGAGCAGTACTTC	CASSASRGLGYEQYF
TRBD2	TRBJ2-1	TRBV5-1	TGCGCCAGCAGCTTACCAGGACTAGCGTTGGGACAGACGAGCTCCTACAATGAGCAGTTCTTC	CASSLPGLALGQTSSYNEQFF
TRBD1	TRBJ2-2	TRBV7-8	TGTGCCAGCAGCTTAGCGACAGGGGGGTCTGCCGGGGAGCTGTTTTTT	CASSLATGGSAGELFF
.	TRBJ1-2	TRBV4-1	TGCGCCAGCAGCCAAGTGGGGCAGCAAGGCTACACCTTC	CASSQVGQQGYTF